This T cell receptor beta chain was sequenced during a study of T cells expressing NK-cell markers. The overall study: Source material for TCR beta repertoires consisted of sorted CD3+CD56+NKG2C+, CD3+CD56+NKG2C- and CD3+CD56-NKG2C+ T cells. Out of eight donors sequenced, seven tested HCMV-seropositive and the remaining one seronegative.

A note on this clonotype: Its antigen is as yet unknown.

General study findings and limits: These same clonotypes (in four donors) also led the CD3+CD56-NKG2C+ fraction.

TCRdb reprocessed the 5' RACE reads, keeping one entry per CDR3 protein, no DNA. The specimen's table records about 5,000 distinct CDR3 sequences. The V gene's germline CDR1 is SGDLS and CDR2 YYNGEE. The CDR3 covers 16 residues. Material for sequencing was blood T cells: a sorted CD56 or NKG2C T cell subset, CD4+ or CD8+ T cells, or bulk PBMC T cells (not recorded which). The origin of this receptor is a man aged 18 to 29 in good health. The rearrangement joins TRBV9 to TRBJ2-1; the TCRdb D gene call, TRBD2, has no DNA to confirm it. The CDR3 loop is CASSAAGTSGPNEQFF.